This record covers a single T cell receptor beta chain. Its antigen is not identified. This entry is derived from a study of cytomegalovirus exposure and HLA in healthy donors. Germline CDR1 and CDR2: LGHNA and YNFKEQ. There are 15 residues in the CDR3. The germline V and J ends were trimmed by 0 bases and 4 bases, with 13 bases remaining between them. PCR was performed using 60 Vbeta and 13 Jbeta primers. Sequenced by immunoSEQ multiplex PCR; TCRdb stores in-frame clones only, minus some. The sample comprises approximately 110,000 clones, roughly 68% of which are singletons, and about 4.4% rests with the top ten. Study findings and constraints: A missense variant in DCLRE1C was later tied to TCR beta V- and J-gene trimming. It was reported that TCR beta sequences correctly inferred the HLA-A and HLA-B alleles for most subjects.

The receptor was derived from a woman aged 45-65 years in good health and CMV-seropositive. Sequenced sample: PBMCs. This sequence joins TRBV4-2 and TRBJ2-7, with D possibly matching TRBD1 (5 bases). The CDR3 here is CASSQDLGHPYEQYF. The CDR3 DNA is TGTGCCAGCAGCCAAGATTTAGGACACCCGTACGAGCAGTACTTC.